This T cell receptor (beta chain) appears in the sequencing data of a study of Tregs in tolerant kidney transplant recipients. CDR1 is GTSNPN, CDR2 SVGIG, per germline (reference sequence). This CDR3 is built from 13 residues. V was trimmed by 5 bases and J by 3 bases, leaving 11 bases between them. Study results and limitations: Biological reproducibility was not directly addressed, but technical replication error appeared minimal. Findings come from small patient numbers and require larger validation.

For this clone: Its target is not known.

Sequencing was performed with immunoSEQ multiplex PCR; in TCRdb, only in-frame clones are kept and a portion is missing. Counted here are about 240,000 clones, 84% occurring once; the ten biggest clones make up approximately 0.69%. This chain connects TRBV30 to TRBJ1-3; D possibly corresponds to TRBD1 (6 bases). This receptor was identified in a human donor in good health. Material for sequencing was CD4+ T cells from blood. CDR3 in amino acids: CAWLQGGGNTIYF. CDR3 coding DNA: TGTGCCTGGTTACAGGGTGGTGGAAACACCATATATTTT.